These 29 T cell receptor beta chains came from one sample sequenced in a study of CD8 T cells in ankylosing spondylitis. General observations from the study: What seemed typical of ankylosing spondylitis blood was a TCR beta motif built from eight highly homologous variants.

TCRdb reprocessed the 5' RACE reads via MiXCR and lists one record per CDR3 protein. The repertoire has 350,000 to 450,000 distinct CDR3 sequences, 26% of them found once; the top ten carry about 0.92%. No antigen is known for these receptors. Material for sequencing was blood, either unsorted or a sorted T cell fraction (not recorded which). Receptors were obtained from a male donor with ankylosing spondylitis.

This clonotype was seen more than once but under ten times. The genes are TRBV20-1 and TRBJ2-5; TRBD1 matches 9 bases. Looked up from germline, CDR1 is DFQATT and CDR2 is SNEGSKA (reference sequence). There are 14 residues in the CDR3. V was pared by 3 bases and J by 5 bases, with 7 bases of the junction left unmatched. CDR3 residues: CSARHTGGEETQYF. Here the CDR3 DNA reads TGCAGTGCTAGGCACACAGGGGGCGAGGAGACCCAGTACTTC.

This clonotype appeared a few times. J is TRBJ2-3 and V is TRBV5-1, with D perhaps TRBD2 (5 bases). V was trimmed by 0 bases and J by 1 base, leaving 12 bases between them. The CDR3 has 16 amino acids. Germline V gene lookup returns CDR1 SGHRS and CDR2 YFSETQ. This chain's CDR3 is CASSLAQWTGTDTQYF. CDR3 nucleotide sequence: TGCGCCAGCAGCTTGGCCCAGTGGACTGGCACAGATACGCAGTATTTT.

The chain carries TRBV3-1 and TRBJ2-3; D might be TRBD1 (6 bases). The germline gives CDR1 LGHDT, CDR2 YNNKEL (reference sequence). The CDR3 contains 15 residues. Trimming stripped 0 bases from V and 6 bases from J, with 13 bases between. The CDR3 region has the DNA TGTGCCAGCAGCCAAGAAGGGGGATTTGGGGATACGCAGTATTTT. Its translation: CASSQEGGFGDTQYF.

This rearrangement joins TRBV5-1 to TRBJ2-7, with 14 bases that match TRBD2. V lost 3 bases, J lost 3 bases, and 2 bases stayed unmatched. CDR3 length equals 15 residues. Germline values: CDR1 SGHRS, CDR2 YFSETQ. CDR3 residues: CASSSGLAGDYEQYV. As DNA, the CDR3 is TGCGCCAGCAGCTCGGGACTAGCGGGAGACTACGAGCAGTACGTC.

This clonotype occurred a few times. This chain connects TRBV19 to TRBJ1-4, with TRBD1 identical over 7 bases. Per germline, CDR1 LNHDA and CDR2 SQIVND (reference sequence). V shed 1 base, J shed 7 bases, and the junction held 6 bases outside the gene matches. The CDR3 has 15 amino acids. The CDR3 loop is CASSIGRQGSEKLFF. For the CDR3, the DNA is TGTGCCAGTAGTATAGGACGACAGGGAAGTGAAAAACTGTTTTTT. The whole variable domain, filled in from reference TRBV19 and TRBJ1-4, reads DGGITQSPKYLFRKEGQNVTLSCEQNLNHDAMYWYRQDPGQGLRLIYYSQIVNDFQKGDIAEGYSVSREKKESFPLTVTSAQKNPTAFYLCASSIGRQGSEKLFFGSGTQLSVL.

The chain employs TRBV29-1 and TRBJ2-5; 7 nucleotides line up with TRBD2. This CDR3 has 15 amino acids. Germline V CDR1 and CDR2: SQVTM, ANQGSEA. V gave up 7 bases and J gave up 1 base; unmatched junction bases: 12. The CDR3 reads CSAGGGASVQETQYF. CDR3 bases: TGCAGCGCTGGGGGGGGTGCGTCCGTCCAAGAGACCCAGTACTTC.

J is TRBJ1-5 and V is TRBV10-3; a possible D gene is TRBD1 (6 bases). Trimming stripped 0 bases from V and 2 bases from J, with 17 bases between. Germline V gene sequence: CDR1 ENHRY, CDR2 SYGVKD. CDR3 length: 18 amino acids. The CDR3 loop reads CAISESTRGLRGNQPQHF. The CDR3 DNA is TGTGCCATCAGTGAGTCTACCCGGGGGCTTCGAGGCAATCAGCCCCAGCATTTT.

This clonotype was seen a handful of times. The CDR3 nucleotides read TGTGCCAGCAGTGGACAGCTCTATGGCTACACCTTC. This gives the protein CASSGQLYGYTF. V is TRBV2 and J is TRBJ1-2; D may be TRBD1 (5 bases). Trimming removed 4 bases from V and 4 bases from J, with 7 bases in between. The CDR3 runs 12 residues. In germline, CDR1 is SNHLY, CDR2 FYNNEI.

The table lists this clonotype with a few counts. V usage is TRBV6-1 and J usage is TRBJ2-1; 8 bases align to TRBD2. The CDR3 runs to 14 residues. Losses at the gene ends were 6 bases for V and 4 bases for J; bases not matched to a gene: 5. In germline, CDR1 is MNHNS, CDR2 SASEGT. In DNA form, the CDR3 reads TGTGCCAGCAGCCGGGGACTAGTTTACAATGAGCAGTTCTTC. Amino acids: CASSRGLVYNEQFF.

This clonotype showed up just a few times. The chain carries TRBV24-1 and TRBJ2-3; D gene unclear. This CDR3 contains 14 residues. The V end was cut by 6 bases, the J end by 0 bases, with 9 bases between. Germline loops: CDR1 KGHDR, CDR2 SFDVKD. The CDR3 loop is CATSTRQSTDTQYF. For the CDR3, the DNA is TGTGCCACCAGTACAAGGCAGAGCACAGATACGCAGTATTTT.

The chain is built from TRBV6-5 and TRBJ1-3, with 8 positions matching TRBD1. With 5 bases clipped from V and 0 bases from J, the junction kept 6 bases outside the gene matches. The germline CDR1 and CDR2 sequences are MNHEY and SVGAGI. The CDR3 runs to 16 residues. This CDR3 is CASSHYRGTSGNTIYF. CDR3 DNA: TGTGCCAGCAGTCACTACAGGGGGACCTCTGGAAACACCATATATTTT.

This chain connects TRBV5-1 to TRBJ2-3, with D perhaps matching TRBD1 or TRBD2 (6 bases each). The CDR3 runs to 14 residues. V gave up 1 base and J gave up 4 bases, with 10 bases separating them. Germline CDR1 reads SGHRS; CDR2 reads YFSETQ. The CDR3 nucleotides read TGCGCCAGCAGCTTGACGGGGGCGGCAGATACGCAGTATTTT. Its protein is CASSLTGAADTQYF.

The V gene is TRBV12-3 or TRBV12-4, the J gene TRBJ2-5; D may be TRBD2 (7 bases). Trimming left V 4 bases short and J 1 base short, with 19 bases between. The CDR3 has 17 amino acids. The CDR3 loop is CASSSAGEGGSQETQYF. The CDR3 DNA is TGTGCCAGCAGTTCCGCGGGGGAGGGGGGGTCCCAAGAGACCCAGTACTTC.

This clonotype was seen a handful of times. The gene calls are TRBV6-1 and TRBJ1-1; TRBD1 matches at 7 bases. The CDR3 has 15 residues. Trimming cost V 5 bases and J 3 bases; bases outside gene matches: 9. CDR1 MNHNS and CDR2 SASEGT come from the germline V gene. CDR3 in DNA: TGTGCCAGCAGTCGACAGACCAGGGGGGACACTGAAGCTTTCTTT. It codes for CASSRQTRGDTEAFF.

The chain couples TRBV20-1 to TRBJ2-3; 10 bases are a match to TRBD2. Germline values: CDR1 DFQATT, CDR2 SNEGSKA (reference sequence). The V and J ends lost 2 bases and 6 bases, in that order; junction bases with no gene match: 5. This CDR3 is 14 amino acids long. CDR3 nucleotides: TGCAGTGCTAGACTCCTAGCGGGGGTGGATACGCAGTATTTT. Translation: CSARLLAGVDTQYF.

CDR3 sequence reads: CASSLAATRGVQFF. CDR3 bases: TGTGCCAGCAGCTTAGCGGCTACCCGTGGAGTGCAGTTCTTC. The chain recombines TRBV11-2 with TRBJ2-1; D not certain. CDR1 SGHAT and CDR2 FQNNGV come from the germline V gene. This CDR3 spans 14 amino acids. Trimming left V 1 base short and J 12 bases short, with 16 bases between.

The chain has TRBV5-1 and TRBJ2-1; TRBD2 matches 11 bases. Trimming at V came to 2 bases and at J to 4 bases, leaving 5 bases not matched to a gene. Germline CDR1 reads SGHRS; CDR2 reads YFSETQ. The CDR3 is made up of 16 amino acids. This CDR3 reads CASSFEGLAEYNEQFF. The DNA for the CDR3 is TGCGCCAGCAGCTTCGAGGGACTAGCGGAGTACAATGAGCAGTTCTTC.

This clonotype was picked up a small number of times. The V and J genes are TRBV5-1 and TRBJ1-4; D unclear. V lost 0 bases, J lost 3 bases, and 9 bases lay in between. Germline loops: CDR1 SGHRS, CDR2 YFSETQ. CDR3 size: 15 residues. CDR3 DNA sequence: TGCGCCAGCAGCTTGGAAGGGATGGCTAATGAAAAACTGTTTTTT. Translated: CASSLEGMANEKLFF. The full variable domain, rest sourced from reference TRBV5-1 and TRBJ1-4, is KAGVTQTPRYLIKTRGQQVTLSCSPISGHRSVSWYQQTPGQGLQFLFEYFSETQRNKGNFPGRFSGRQFSNSRSEMNVSTLELGDSALYLCASSLEGMANEKLFFGSGTQLSVL.

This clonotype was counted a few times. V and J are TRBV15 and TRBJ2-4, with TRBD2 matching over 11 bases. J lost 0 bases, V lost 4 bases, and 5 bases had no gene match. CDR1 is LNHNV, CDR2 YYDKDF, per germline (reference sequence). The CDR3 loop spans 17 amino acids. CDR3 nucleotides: TGTGCCACCAGCAAGATACTAGCGGGGGAAGCCAAAAACATTCAGTACTTC. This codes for CATSKILAGEAKNIQYF.

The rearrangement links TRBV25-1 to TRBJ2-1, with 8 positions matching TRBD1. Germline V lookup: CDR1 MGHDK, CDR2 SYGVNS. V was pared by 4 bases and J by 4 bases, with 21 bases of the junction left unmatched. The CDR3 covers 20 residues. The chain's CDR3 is CASSAPRGLVGASHYNEQFF. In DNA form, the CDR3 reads TGTGCCAGCAGTGCTCCCAGGGGGCTTGTCGGAGCGTCACATTACAATGAGCAGTTCTTC.

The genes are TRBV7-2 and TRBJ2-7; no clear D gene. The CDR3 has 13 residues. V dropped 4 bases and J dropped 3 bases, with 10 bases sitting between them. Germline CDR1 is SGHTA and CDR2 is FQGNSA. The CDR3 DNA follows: TGTGCCAGCAGCTCCTCCGTCGGCTACGAGCAGTACTTC. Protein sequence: CASSSSVGYEQYF.

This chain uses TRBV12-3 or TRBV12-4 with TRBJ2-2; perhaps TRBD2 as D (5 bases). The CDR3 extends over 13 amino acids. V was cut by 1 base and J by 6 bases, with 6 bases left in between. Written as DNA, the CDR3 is TGTGCCAGCAGTTTAGAGGAGGCCGGGGAGCTGTTTTTT. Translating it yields CASSLEEAGELFF.

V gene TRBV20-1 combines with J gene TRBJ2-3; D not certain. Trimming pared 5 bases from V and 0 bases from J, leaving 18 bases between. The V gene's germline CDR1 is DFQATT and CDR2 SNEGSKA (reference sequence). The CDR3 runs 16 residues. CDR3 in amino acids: CSAPNRRIHSTDTQYF. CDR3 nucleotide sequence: TGCAGTGCTCCCAACCGGCGAATTCATAGCACAGATACGCAGTATTTT.

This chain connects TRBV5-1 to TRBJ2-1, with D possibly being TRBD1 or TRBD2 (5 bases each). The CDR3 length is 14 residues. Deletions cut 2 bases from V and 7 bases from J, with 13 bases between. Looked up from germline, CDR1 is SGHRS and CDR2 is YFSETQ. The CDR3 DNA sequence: TGCGCCAGCAGCTTTCACCTCAGGGAGAATGAGCAGTTCTTC. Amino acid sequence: CASSFHLRENEQFF.

Here the CDR3 reads CASSLVQGPTYEQYF. The CDR3 bases are TGCGCCAGCAGCTTGGTCCAGGGGCCGACCTACGAGCAGTACTTC. The chain employs TRBV5-1 and TRBJ2-7, with D possibly being TRBD1 (6 bases). Per germline, CDR1 SGHRS and CDR2 YFSETQ. CDR3 length: 15 residues. Between the trimmed V and J ends, which lost 0 bases and 2 bases, there was a span of 12 bases.

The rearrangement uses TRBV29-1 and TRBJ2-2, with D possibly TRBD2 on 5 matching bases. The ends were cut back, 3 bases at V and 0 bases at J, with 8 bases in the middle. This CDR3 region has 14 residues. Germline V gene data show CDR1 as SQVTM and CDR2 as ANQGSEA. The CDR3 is CSVEIATNTGELFF. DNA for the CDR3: TGCAGCGTTGAGATAGCGACGAACACCGGGGAGCTGTTTTTT.

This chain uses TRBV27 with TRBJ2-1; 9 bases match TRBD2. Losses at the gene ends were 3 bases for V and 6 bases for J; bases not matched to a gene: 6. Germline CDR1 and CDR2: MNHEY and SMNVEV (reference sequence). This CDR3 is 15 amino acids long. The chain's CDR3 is CASSFGGRARNEQFF. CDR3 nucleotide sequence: TGTGCCAGCAGTTTCGGCGGGAGGGCCCGCAATGAGCAGTTCTTC.

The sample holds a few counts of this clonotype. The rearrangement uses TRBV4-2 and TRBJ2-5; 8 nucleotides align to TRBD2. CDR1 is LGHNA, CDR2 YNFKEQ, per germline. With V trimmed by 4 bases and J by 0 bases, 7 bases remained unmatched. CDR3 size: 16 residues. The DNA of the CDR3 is TGTGCCAGCAGCCCGACTAGCGCGCTTTACCAAGAGACCCAGTACTTC. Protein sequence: CASSPTSALYQETQYF.

The CDR3, as DNA: TGCGCCAGCAGCTTGCGACTAGCGGGAGGACCCGTGTATAATGAGCAGTTCTTC. This gives the protein CASSLRLAGGPVYNEQFF. The chain uses TRBV5-1 and TRBJ2-1, with 13 bases fitting TRBD2. Germline V gene data show CDR1 as SGHRS and CDR2 as YFSETQ. The J segment lost 7 bases and the V segment lost 1 base, leaving 11 bases of the junction unmatched. The CDR3 runs 18 residues.